Shown below are 10 T cell receptor beta chains from a single sample sequenced in a study of T-cell memory formation after mild COVID-19. One entry per CDR3 protein results from TCRdb running MiXCR on the 5' RACE reads. The sample lists 180,000 or so distinct CDR3 sequences; approximately 16% were seen once. The sequencing input was PBMCs or a T cell subset sorted from them (not recorded which). All receptors come from an adult woman who had mild COVID-19 (a few samples of this study predate the infection). Cell type and time point are not known.

The sample holds a few counts of this clonotype. The V and J genes are TRBV6-6 and TRBJ1-1; 8 positions match TRBD1. The CDR3 extends over 14 amino acids. V trimming: 2 bases; J trimming: 10 bases; junction bases outside the gene matches: 9. The germline V gene has CDR1 MNHNY and CDR2 SVGAGI (reference sequence). The CDR3 DNA sequence: TGTGCCAGCAGTTACACGACCCAGGGGGCGGGAGCTTTCTTT. Translated: CASSYTTQGAGAFF.

The gene calls are TRBV29-1 and TRBJ1-5, with D unclear. Germline CDR1 and CDR2: SQVTM and ANQGSEA. V was cut by 4 bases and J by 4 bases, with 11 bases left in between. This CDR3 comprises 13 residues. The CDR3 reads CSVVDGNNQPQHF. DNA of the CDR3: TGCAGCGTTGTCGATGGAAATAATCAGCCCCAGCATTTT.

The table lists this clonotype with a few counts. The chain employs TRBV12-3 or TRBV12-4 and TRBJ1-2; D gene uncertain. V lost 3 bases and J 7 bases, leaving 9 bases between the germline ends. This CDR3 is 12 amino acids long. CDR3: CASSLWDFGYTF. The CDR3 DNA reads TGTGCCAGCAGTTTGTGGGATTTTGGCTACACCTTC.

This clonotype was detected a few times. This rearrangement joins TRBV7-2 to TRBJ1-2; weak D call: TRBD1 (5 bases). Germline lookup yields CDR1 SGHTA and CDR2 FQGNSA. The CDR3 spans 17 residues. Trimming removed 7 bases from V and 4 bases from J, with 25 bases in between. CDR3 region: CASTLSVYGARGYGYTF. The CDR3 DNA is TGTGCCAGCACCCTTTCGGTTTATGGGGCGCGTGGCTATGGCTACACCTTC.

V usage is TRBV5-1 and J usage is TRBJ2-2; no definite D call. V was cut by 0 bases and J by 2 bases, with 5 bases left in between. CDR1 SGHRS and CDR2 YFSETQ come from the germline V gene. The CDR3 totals 14 residues. CDR3 bases: TGCGCCAGCAGCTTGGCGGCAAACACCGGGGAGCTGTTTTTT. Translating it yields CASSLAANTGELFF.

The chain has TRBV12-3 or TRBV12-4 and TRBJ1-2, with TRBD1 identical over 7 bases. The CDR3 runs 14 residues. V shed 6 bases and J 0 bases; nucleotides not matched to a gene: 4. CDR3 nucleotides: TGTGCCAGCAGCGCGGGGACAGCTAACTATGGCTACACCTTC. It specifies CASSAGTANYGYTF.

This clonotype was seen only a few times. The CDR3 DNA sequence: TGTGCCAGCAGCTTTCGCCCCACAGATACGCAGTATTTT. Protein sequence: CASSFRPTDTQYF. The chain combines TRBV7-2 with TRBJ2-3; D not certain. The germline CDR1 and CDR2 sequences are SGHTA and FQGNSA. CDR3 length equals 13 residues. The V and J ends lost 3 bases and 2 bases respectively, with 6 bases between them.

This clonotype was recorded many times. The CDR3 nucleotides read TGCGCCAGCAGCTTGGGCGGAGATACGCAGTATTTT. Translated: CASSLGGDTQYF. The V gene is TRBV5-1, the J gene TRBJ2-3; D unresolved. Trimming removed 0 bases at V and 5 bases at J, with 4 bases between. The CDR3 contains 12 residues. Germline values: CDR1 SGHRS, CDR2 YFSETQ.

The rearrangement uses TRBV18 and TRBJ1-6; D call uncertain. Trimming took 2 bases from V and 7 from J, leaving 15 bases between them. Germline CDR1 KGHSH, CDR2 LQKENI. The CDR3 consists of 16 residues. The CDR3 region has the DNA TGTGCCAGCTCACCAGGGGTGTCGGCCTCGAATTCACCCCTCCACTTT. This sequence encodes CASSPGVSASNSPLHF.

The V and J genes are TRBV27 and TRBJ2-5; D is possibly TRBD2 (6 bases). CDR3 length: 13 residues. V lost 6 bases and J lost 9, with 17 bases in between. CDR1 and CDR2 (germline): MNHEY, SMNVEV (reference sequence). CDR3 nucleotide sequence: TGTGCCAGCAGGGGAGCGGGCCACCGGTCCCAGTACTTC. Its translation is CASRGAGHRSQYF.